These T cell receptor beta chains were read from a single sample in a study of blood T cell repertoires in COVID-19. Assay used: immunoSEQ multiplex PCR; TCRdb lists only in-frame clones, some missing. The sample lists fewer than 200,000 clones; 89% were seen once. Sequenced: peripheral blood. The receptors originated from a man aged 18 to 35 who had recovered from COVID-19. The CDR3 runs from the conserved cysteine through the conserved F or W. A D gene is named only where the DNA matches it firmly. Part of the rows lack a size; the others show once, few, many or a class for expanded clones.

J gene: TRBJ2-1; clone size: NA; D gene: TRBD2; V gene: TRBV4-3; CDR3 protein: CASSQAASGRGGVNEQFF; CDR3 DNA: TGCGCCAGCAGCCAAGCGGCTAGCGGGAGAGGGGGAGTCAATGAGCAGTTCTTC
J gene: TRBJ1-1; clone size: NA; D gene: NA; V gene: TRBV30; CDR3 protein: CAWSVNTGTEGFF; CDR3 DNA: TGTGCCTGGAGTGTGAATACCGGGACGGAGGGTTTCTTT
J gene: TRBJ2-1; clone size: NA; D gene: TRBD1; V gene: TRBV6-5; CDR3 protein: CASWTGAGEQFF; CDR3 DNA: TGTGCCAGCTGGACAGGGGCTGGGGAGCAGTTCTTC
J gene: TRBJ2-7; clone size: once; D gene: TRBD1; V gene: TRBV18; CDR3 protein: CASSPQGQGLGEQYF; CDR3 DNA: TGTGCCAGCTCACCACAAGGACAGGGTTTGGGGGAGCAGTACTTC
J gene: TRBJ1-6; clone size: NA; D gene: TRBD1; V gene: TRBV13; CDR3 protein: CASSPSDRGRSSPLHF; CDR3 DNA: TGTGCCAGCAGCCCATCGGACAGGGGGCGCAGTTCACCCCTCCACTTT
J gene: TRBJ1-2; clone size: NA; D gene: NA; V gene: TRBV9; CDR3 protein: CASSPMGGDYGYTF; CDR3 DNA: TGTGCCAGCAGCCCGATGGGCGGGGACTATGGCTACACCTTC
J gene: TRBJ1-4; clone size: NA; D gene: TRBD1; V gene: TRBV28; CDR3 protein: CASSLLLTGSDEKLFF; CDR3 DNA: TGTGCCAGCAGTCTTCTCTTGACAGGGAGTGATGAAAAACTGTTTTTT
J gene: TRBJ1-1; clone size: NA; D gene: TRBD1; V gene: TRBV7-2; CDR3 protein: CASSLDRGEGAFF; CDR3 DNA: TGTGCCAGCAGCTTGGACAGGGGAGAGGGAGCTTTCTTT
J gene: TRBJ2-5; clone size: NA; D gene: TRBD2; V gene: TRBV6-2/TRBV6-3; CDR3 protein: CASSNTGLVETQYF; CDR3 DNA: TGTGCCAGCAGTAATACGGGACTAGTAGAGACCCAGTACTTC
J gene: TRBJ2-1; clone size: NA; D gene: TRBD2; V gene: TRBV27; CDR3 protein: CASNLAGGGYNEQFF; CDR3 DNA: TGTGCCAGCAACTTAGCGGGAGGGGGCTACAATGAGCAGTTCTTC
J gene: TRBJ2-1; clone size: NA; D gene: NA; V gene: TRBV19; CDR3 protein: CASSSLTTTYNEQFF; CDR3 DNA: TGTGCCAGTAGTAGCCTTACTACTACCTACAATGAGCAGTTCTTC
J gene: TRBJ2-2; clone size: NA; D gene: TRBD2; V gene: TRBV4-3; CDR3 protein: CASSQGTSTGELFF; CDR3 DNA: TGCGCCAGCAGCCAAGGGACTAGCACCGGGGAGCTGTTTTTT
J gene: TRBJ1-2; clone size: NA; D gene: NA; V gene: TRBV5-1; CDR3 protein: CASSFTYGDYYGYTF; CDR3 DNA: TGCGCCAGCAGCTTTACCTACGGGGACTACTATGGCTACACCTTC
J gene: TRBJ2-7; clone size: NA; D gene: TRBD1; V gene: TRBV24-1; CDR3 protein: CATEVPGGDEQYF; CDR3 DNA: TGTGCCACCGAGGTCCCAGGGGGCGACGAGCAGTACTTC
J gene: TRBJ1-4; clone size: NA; D gene: NA; V gene: TRBV3-1/TRBV3-2; CDR3 protein: CASSATREGLATNEKLFF; CDR3 DNA: TGTGCCAGCAGCGCAACCAGGGAGGGGCTAGCAACTAATGAAAAACTGTTTTTT
J gene: TRBJ2-7; clone size: NA; D gene: NA; V gene: TRBV19; CDR3 protein: CASSALSDEQYF; CDR3 DNA: TGTGCCAGTAGCGCCTTGAGCGACGAGCAGTACTTC
J gene: TRBJ2-1; clone size: NA; D gene: TRBD2; V gene: TRBV24-1; CDR3 protein: CATSDPGLAGGNEQFF; CDR3 DNA: TGTGCCACCAGTGATCCGGGACTAGCGGGAGGAAATGAGCAGTTCTTC
J gene: TRBJ2-5; clone size: few; D gene: NA; V gene: TRBV15; CDR3 protein: CATSRRDKQETQYF; CDR3 DNA: TGTGCCACCAGCAGAAGGGACAAGCAAGAGACCCAGTACTTC
J gene: TRBJ2-5; clone size: NA; D gene: TRBD1; V gene: TRBV4-3; CDR3 protein: CASSPGTVQETQYF; CDR3 DNA: TGCGCCAGCAGCCCCGGGACAGTCCAAGAGACCCAGTACTTC
J gene: TRBJ2-1; clone size: NA; D gene: TRBD2; V gene: TRBV11-2; CDR3 protein: CASSLISSPVAGVLDEQFF; CDR3 DNA: TGTGCCAGCAGCTTAATTTCCTCCCCGGTAGCGGGAGTTCTAGATGAGCAGTTCTTC
J gene: TRBJ2-3; clone size: NA; D gene: NA; V gene: TRBV5-1; CDR3 protein: CASSRGRLEVWTDTQYF; CDR3 DNA: TGCGCCAGCAGCCGGGGTCGACTAGAGGTTTGGACAGATACGCAGTATTTT
J gene: TRBJ1-2; clone size: few; D gene: NA; V gene: TRBV7-9; CDR3 protein: CASSLDGNYGYTF; CDR3 DNA: TGTGCCAGCAGCTTAGACGGGAACTATGGCTACACCTTC
J gene: TRBJ2-7; clone size: NA; D gene: NA; V gene: TRBV28; CDR3 protein: CASSTDKVVSYEQYF; CDR3 DNA: TGTGCCAGCAGTACAGATAAAGTTGTCTCCTACGAGCAGTACTTC
J gene: TRBJ2-7; clone size: NA; D gene: NA; V gene: TRBV9; CDR3 protein: CASSPRQTSYEQYF; CDR3 DNA: TGTGCCAGCAGCCCCCGACAGACCTCCTACGAGCAGTACTTC
J gene: TRBJ2-7; clone size: NA; D gene: NA; V gene: TRBV5-6; CDR3 protein: CASSPRAVHEQYF; CDR3 DNA: TGTGCCAGCAGCCCGAGGGCAGTCCACGAGCAGTACTTC
J gene: TRBJ1-4; clone size: NA; D gene: TRBD1; V gene: TRBV6-2/TRBV6-3; CDR3 protein: CASSYSTTGGKLFF; CDR3 DNA: TGTGCCAGCAGTTACTCGACAACAGGGGGAAAACTGTTTTTT
J gene: TRBJ1-2; clone size: NA; D gene: NA; V gene: TRBV6-2/TRBV6-3; CDR3 protein: CASSYSEREGYTF; CDR3 DNA: TGTGCCAGCAGTTACTCTGAGAGGGAGGGCTACACCTTC
J gene: TRBJ2-5; clone size: NA; D gene: NA; V gene: TRBV5-5; CDR3 protein: CASSLTTTPREAQYF; CDR3 DNA: TGTGCCAGCAGCTTGACTACTACCCCAAGAGAGGCCCAGTACTTC
J gene: TRBJ2-1; clone size: NA; D gene: TRBD2; V gene: TRBV9; CDR3 protein: CASSVGTSGAYNEQFF; CDR3 DNA: TGTGCCAGCAGCGTAGGTACTAGCGGGGCCTACAATGAGCAGTTCTTC
J gene: TRBJ2-7; clone size: NA; D gene: TRBD2; V gene: TRBV19; CDR3 protein: CASTRSGSSYEQYF; CDR3 DNA: TGTGCCAGTACCCGAAGCGGGAGCTCCTACGAGCAGTACTTC
J gene: TRBJ2-1; clone size: NA; D gene: TRBD2; V gene: TRBV3-1/TRBV3-2; CDR3 protein: CASSQDILAGSYNEQFF; CDR3 DNA: TGTGCCAGCAGCCAAGATATCCTAGCGGGCTCCTACAATGAGCAGTTCTTC
J gene: TRBJ2-1; clone size: NA; D gene: TRBD1; V gene: TRBV6-2/TRBV6-3; CDR3 protein: CASSDDRGRGNEQFF; CDR3 DNA: TGTGCCAGCAGTGACGACAGGGGCCGGGGAAATGAGCAGTTCTTC
J gene: TRBJ2-1; clone size: NA; D gene: TRBD1; V gene: TRBV5-1; CDR3 protein: CASNPTGPRLPNEQFF; CDR3 DNA: TGCGCCAGCAACCCGACAGGGCCGAGGCTTCCCAATGAGCAGTTCTTC
J gene: TRBJ1-2; clone size: NA; D gene: NA; V gene: TRBV3-1/TRBV3-2; CDR3 protein: CASSQVEAGYTF; CDR3 DNA: TGTGCCAGCAGCCAAGTTGAGGCAGGCTACACCTTC
J gene: TRBJ2-2; clone size: few; D gene: NA; V gene: TRBV11-3; CDR3 protein: CASSPFSNTGELFF; CDR3 DNA: TGTGCCAGCAGCCCGTTTTCGAACACCGGGGAGCTGTTTTTT
J gene: TRBJ2-1; clone size: NA; D gene: NA; V gene: TRBV18; CDR3 protein: CASSPPTSNEQFF; CDR3 DNA: TGTGCCAGCTCACCACCAACGAGCAATGAGCAGTTCTTC
J gene: TRBJ2-1; clone size: NA; D gene: TRBD2; V gene: TRBV25-1; CDR3 protein: CASSEYGVAGEEYEQFF; CDR3 DNA: TGTGCCAGCAGTGAATATGGGGTAGCGGGAGAAGAATATGAGCAGTTCTTC
J gene: TRBJ2-7; clone size: NA; D gene: NA; V gene: TRBV4-3; CDR3 protein: CASSQGVASAPRYEQYF; CDR3 DNA: TGCGCCAGCAGCCAAGGTGTAGCATCTGCCCCTCGGTACGAGCAGTACTTC
J gene: TRBJ2-7; clone size: NA; D gene: NA; V gene: TRBV11-1; CDR3 protein: CASSQKQGGSYEQYF; CDR3 DNA: TGTGCCAGCAGCCAAAAACAGGGTGGCTCCTACGAGCAGTACTTC
J gene: TRBJ2-3; clone size: NA; D gene: NA; V gene: TRBV5-8; CDR3 protein: CASSPGSVSSTDTQYF; CDR3 DNA: TGTGCCAGCAGCCCCGGTTCGGTTTCTAGCACAGATACGCAGTATTTT
J gene: TRBJ2-1; clone size: NA; D gene: TRBD2; V gene: TRBV5-8; CDR3 protein: CASSGVAGTYNEQFF; CDR3 DNA: TGTGCCAGCAGCGGGGTAGCGGGGACATACAATGAGCAGTTCTTC
J gene: TRBJ2-1; clone size: NA; D gene: TRBD2; V gene: TRBV3-1/TRBV3-2; CDR3 protein: CASSHGLAGVARLNEQFF; CDR3 DNA: TGTGCCAGCAGCCATGGACTAGCGGGAGTTGCTCGTCTTAATGAGCAGTTCTTC
J gene: TRBJ2-7; clone size: NA; D gene: TRBD1; V gene: TRBV4-2; CDR3 protein: CASSQETGGTYEQYF; CDR3 DNA: TGTGCCAGCAGCCAAGAAACAGGGGGGACCTACGAGCAGTACTTC
J gene: TRBJ1-2; clone size: NA; D gene: TRBD1; V gene: TRBV28; CDR3 protein: CASSHTGTGDYGYTF; CDR3 DNA: TGTGCCAGCAGCCATACAGGGACAGGGGACTATGGCTACACCTTC
J gene: TRBJ1-1; clone size: few; D gene: NA; V gene: TRBV28; CDR3 protein: CATFIGGAEAFF; CDR3 DNA: TGTGCCACCTTTATTGGGGGGGCTGAAGCTTTCTTT